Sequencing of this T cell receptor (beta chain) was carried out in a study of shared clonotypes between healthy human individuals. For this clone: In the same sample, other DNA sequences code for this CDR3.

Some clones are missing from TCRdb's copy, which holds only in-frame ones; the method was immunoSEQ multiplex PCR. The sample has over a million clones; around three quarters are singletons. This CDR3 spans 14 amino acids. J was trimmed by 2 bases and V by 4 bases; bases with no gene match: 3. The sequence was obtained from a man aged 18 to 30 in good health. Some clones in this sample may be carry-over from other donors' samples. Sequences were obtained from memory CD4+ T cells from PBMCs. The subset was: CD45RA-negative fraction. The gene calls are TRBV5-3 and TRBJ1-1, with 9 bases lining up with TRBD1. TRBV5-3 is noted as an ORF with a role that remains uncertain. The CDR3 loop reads CARSPGQGNTEAFF. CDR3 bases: TGTGCCAGAAGCCCGGGACAGGGCAACACTGAAGCTTTCTTT.